Listed below are T cell receptor beta chains from one sample, sequenced in a study of blood T cells in healthy people across ages. TCRdb passed the 5' RACE reads through MiXCR, listing each CDR3 protein once. Seen here are some 920,000 distinct CDR3 sequences, about 53% observed once, and the top ten hold about 20%. Sequencing was performed on blood. These receptors originate from a woman aged 60 to 75 in good health. Both conserved end residues are part of each CDR3. The D gene is left open where the match is weak. Some rows mark clone size as missing; the rest say once, few, many or name a class of expanded clone.

clone size	D gene	V gene	J gene	CDR3 DNA	CDR3 protein
-	-	TRBV6-2/TRBV6-3	TRBJ2-4	TGTGCCGCGGGGTTGGCCAAAAACATTCAGTACTTC	CAAGLAKNIQYF
-	TRBD2	TRBV7-2	TRBJ2-3	TGTGCCAGCAGCACTCGACTAGCGGGAGGGGATCGGGATACGCAGTATTTT	CASSTRLAGGDRDTQYF
few	-	TRBV11-1	TRBJ2-3	TGTGCCAGCGCCGAACTGAACAGGAGTCCTAGTAATACGCAGTATTTT	CASAELNRSPSNTQYF
-	-	TRBV29-1	TRBJ2-5	TGCAGCGACCGACAGGACTACAATGAGCAGTACTTC	CSDRQDYNEQYF
-	TRBD2	TRBV7-9	TRBJ2-7	TGTGCCAGCAGTCCAAAAGCGGGAGGGCCCATTTCCTACGAGCAGTACTTC	CASSPKAGGPISYEQYF
once	-	TRBV28	TRBJ1-6	TGTGCCAGCAGGGACAGAAGGGGGGCGAATTCACCCCTCCACTTT	CASRDRRGANSPLHF
few	TRBD2	TRBV6-5	TRBJ2-3	TGTGCCAGCAGTTACACCCGAATAGCGGGAGACACAGATACGCAGTATTTT	CASSYTRIAGDTDTQYF
few	-	TRBV7-9	TRBJ1-2	TGTGCCAGCAGAACCCCAGGGAAACTAACTAACTATGGCTACACCTTC	CASRTPGKLTNYGYTF
few	-	TRBV3-1	TRBJ2-7	TGTGCCAGCAGCCAACCCGGCTCCTACGAGCAGTACTTC	CASSQPGSYEQYF
few	TRBD1	TRBV7-3	TRBJ2-5	TGTGCCAGCAGCTTAATGACCCACAGGGGAAAGGGTGAGACCCAGTACTTC	CASSLMTHRGKGETQYF
-	-	TRBV30	TRBJ2-5	TGTGCCTGGAGTGAAAGAGGGGAGACCCAGTACTTC	CAWSERGETQYF
-	-	TRBV27	TRBJ2-4	TGTGCCAGCAGTTTACCCTCCTCCGGACTCCTGGTCTGGGACATTCAGTACTTC	CASSLPSSGLLVWDIQYF
few	-	TRBV29-1	TRBJ1-5	TGCAGCGTAGTTTCGGGTTCTAATCAGCCCCAGCATTTT	CSVVSGSNQPQHF
-	-	TRBV12-3/TRBV12-4	TRBJ2-3	TGTGCCAGCAGCCTGAGTTCGGGCCGGGGAGGAGATACGCGGTATTTT	CASSLSSGRGGDTRYF
-	TRBD1	TRBV28	TRBJ2-3	TGTGCCAGCAGCCTGAACTCAGGGGGCTTAAAGTATTTT	CASSLNSGGLKYF
-	-	TRBV2	TRBJ1-5	TGTGCCAGCAGTGCTGTGGGCAGAGGCAATCAGCCCCAGCATTTT	CASSAVGRGNQPQHF
-	-	TRBV5-1	TRBJ2-7	TGCGCCAGCAGCTTGGGACCTGCTCGTACAGGTATCGGATACGAGCAGTACTTC	CASSLGPARTGIGYEQYF